A single sample gave rise to the 25 T cell receptor beta chains below, sequenced in a study of cytomegalovirus exposure and HLA in healthy donors. It was with 60 Vbeta and 13 Jbeta primers that the PCR ran. Some clones are missing from TCRdb's copy, which holds only in-frame ones; the method was immunoSEQ multiplex PCR. The sample carries some 190,000 clones, 86% recorded once. Input material: PBMCs. These receptors came from a woman between 25 and 40 years old in good health and CMV-seronegative.

The chain recombines TRBV19 with TRBJ2-4; 9 bases align to TRBD2. Per germline, CDR1 LNHDA and CDR2 SQIVND (reference sequence). The CDR3 length is 14 residues. Trimming removed 5 bases from V and 7 bases from J; junction bases left unmatched: 6. CDR3 sequence reads: CASSQPGLANIQYF. DNA for the CDR3: TGTGCCAGTAGTCAACCGGGACTAGCTAACATTCAGTACTTC.

The chain couples TRBV6-5 to TRBJ2-7, with no clear D. Trimming left V 0 bases short and J 2 bases short, with 8 bases between. The germline CDR1 and CDR2 sequences are MNHEY and SVGAGI. The CDR3 sequence is 14 residues long. The CDR3 DNA sequence: TGTGCCAGCAGTTACTCAGAGCATACCTACGAGCAGTACTTC. Translating gives CASSYSEHTYEQYF.

The chain has TRBV6-1 and TRBJ2-3; 7 nucleotides line up with TRBD1. CDR1 MNHNS and CDR2 SASEGT come from the germline V gene. Trimming cost V 2 bases and J 3 bases; bases outside gene matches: 5. This CDR3 contains 15 residues. The CDR3 DNA is TGTGCCAGCAGTGAAAGACAGGGTTGGACAGATACGCAGTATTTT. Protein: CASSERQGWTDTQYF.

In its sample, this clone was seen once. V usage is TRBV29-1 and J usage is TRBJ2-3; tentatively, D is TRBD2 (5 bases). This CDR3 spans 14 amino acids. From germline, CDR1 is SQVTM and CDR2 ANQGSEA. With 8 bases removed from V and 1 base from J, the gap between germline ends came to 16 bases. The CDR3 reads CSFTGLRGTDTQYF. CDR3 DNA sequence: TGCAGCTTCACCGGTTTGAGGGGCACAGATACGCAGTATTTT.

V is TRBV28 and J is TRBJ2-1; 7 positions agree with TRBD2. The junction had 11 bases not matched to a gene; V was cut back by 3 bases and J by 3 bases. The germline V gene has CDR1 MDHEN and CDR2 SYDVKM. This CDR3 has 17 residues. This CDR3 is CASSFSWSGEGYNEQFF. The CDR3 region has the DNA TGTGCCAGCAGTTTCTCCTGGAGCGGGGAGGGCTACAATGAGCAGTTCTTC.

The chain combines TRBV4-1 with TRBJ2-1, with D possibly being TRBD2 (5 bases). In germline, CDR1 is MGHRA, CDR2 YSYEKL. CDR3 length: 13 amino acids. Trimming pared 4 bases from V and 13 bases from J, leaving 17 bases between. The CDR3 is CASSPLYPGEQFF. The CDR3 DNA follows: TGCGCCAGCAGCCCGCTCTACCCCGGGGAACAGTTCTTC.

This chain links TRBV19 with TRBJ2-3; 7 nucleotides match TRBD1. This CDR3 contains 15 residues. V lost 4 bases, J lost 7 bases, and 11 bases stayed unmatched. Germline V lookup: CDR1 LNHDA, CDR2 SQIVND (reference sequence). CDR3 in amino acids: CASSRNLGGRNTQYF. In DNA, the CDR3 is TGTGCCAGTAGTAGGAACTTAGGGGGCAGGAATACGCAGTATTTT.

For this clone: The same CDR3 also results from other DNA sequences found in this sample. The V gene is TRBV5-1, the J gene TRBJ2-2, with D possibly matching TRBD1 (5 bases). Germline V CDR1 and CDR2: SGHRS, YFSETQ. V was clipped by 1 base and J by 1 base, with 8 bases between them. CDR3 length equals 15 residues. This CDR3 is CASSLRQGNTGELFF. CDR3 nucleotides: TGCGCCAGCAGCTTGCGTCAGGGGAACACCGGGGAGCTGTTTTTT.

V and J are TRBV4-1 and TRBJ2-3, with D maybe TRBD1 (5 bases). V lost 4 bases, J lost 0 bases, and 14 bases lay in between. The CDR3 consists of 16 residues. Germline V gene sequence: CDR1 MGHRA, CDR2 YSYEKL. The CDR3 reads CASSPLAGLSTDTQYF. As DNA, the CDR3 is TGCGCCAGCAGCCCTCTGGCAGGGCTTAGCACAGATACGCAGTATTTT.

The chain has TRBV27 and TRBJ1-2; D is possibly TRBD1 (5 bases). This CDR3 is 13 amino acids long. The V and J ends lost 6 bases and 4 bases respectively, with 12 bases between them. The germline V gene encodes CDR1 MNHEY and CDR2 SMNVEV (reference sequence). The CDR3 DNA reads as TGTGCCAGCAGCCCAGACAGAAGCTATGGCTACACCTTC. It codes for CASSPDRSYGYTF.

The chain is built from TRBV19 and TRBJ2-2; TRBD1 is a possible D gene (5 bases). Germline V CDR1 and CDR2: LNHDA, SQIVND (reference sequence). CDR3 length: 14 residues. Trimming left V 6 bases short and J 4 bases short, with 12 bases between. The CDR3 sequence is CASSVTGSTGELFF. In nucleotides, the CDR3 is TGTGCCAGTAGCGTAACAGGCTCCACCGGGGAGCTGTTTTTT.

This clone was seen a few times. This chain uses TRBV4-2 with TRBJ1-1; the D gene is possibly TRBD1 (5 bases). Trimming took off 4 bases at V and 4 bases at J, with 19 bases between the two ends. This CDR3 comprises 16 residues. Germline CDR1 is LGHNA and CDR2 is YNFKEQ. CDR3 sequence (DNA): TGTGCCAGCAGCCGGCACGGGGGAGGTCGACTCACTGAAGCTTTCTTT. Protein: CASSRHGGGRLTEAFF.

The CDR3 sequence is CASTWAGAEQYF. The CDR3 DNA reads TGTGCCAGCACCTGGGCAGGGGCCGAGCAGTACTTC. The V gene is TRBV2, the J gene TRBJ2-7; TRBD1 might be the D (6 bases). Germline lookup yields CDR1 SNHLY and CDR2 FYNNEI. The CDR3 has 12 amino acids. V lost 7 bases and J 6 bases, leaving 13 bases between the germline ends.

V gene TRBV6-5 combines with J gene TRBJ1-5; D is undetermined. Germline assignment: CDR1 MNHEY and CDR2 SVGAGI. V shed 4 bases and J shed 6 bases, with 13 bases lying between them. This CDR3 is 14 amino acids long. The CDR3 DNA sequence: TGTGCCAGCAGTTGGGATTTCGAGGGTCAGCCCCAGCATTTT. Amino acid sequence: CASSWDFEGQPQHF.

The J gene is TRBJ2-7, the V gene TRBV7-9, with 9 bases fitting TRBD1. CDR3 length: 12 amino acids. The V gene's germline CDR1 is SEHNR and CDR2 FQNEAQ (reference sequence). The V segment lost 11 bases and the J segment 5 bases; nucleotides outside the gene matches: 7. The CDR3 is CAGGQGGDEQYF. CDR3 DNA sequence: TGTGCCGGGGGACAGGGTGGCGACGAGCAGTACTTC.

This chain connects TRBV5-1 to TRBJ2-3; 9 positions agree with TRBD2. The CDR3 spans 16 residues. With 4 bases clipped from V and 2 bases from J, the junction kept 8 bases outside the gene matches. Germline CDR1 is SGHRS and CDR2 is YFSETQ. CDR3 protein: CASSPYSGGSTDTQYF. The CDR3 DNA follows: TGCGCCAGCAGCCCCTATAGCGGGGGCTCCACAGATACGCAGTATTTT.

The CDR3 DNA sequence: TGCGCCAGCAGCCTCCAGGGCTCTGGGGCCAACGTCCTGACTTTC. Translated, it gives CASSLQGSGANVLTF. This chain connects TRBV4-1 to TRBJ2-6; a possible D gene is TRBD1 (5 bases). Germline assignment: CDR1 MGHRA and CDR2 YSYEKL. CDR3 length: 15 residues. The V and J ends lost 4 bases and 0 bases respectively, with 7 bases between them.

This clone was found a few times. The CDR3 protein is CASSAYLPYEQYF. The CDR3 region has the DNA TGTGCCAGCAGTGCCTATCTCCCCTACGAGCAGTACTTC. This chain links TRBV6-1 with TRBJ2-5; D gene uncertain. The J call may not be correct, given that the DNA end is closer to TRBJ2-7. From germline, CDR1 is MNHNS and CDR2 SASEGT. The CDR3 is made up of 13 amino acids.

The chain joins TRBV6-1 to TRBJ2-5, with D possibly being TRBD2 (5 bases). Germline CDR1 is MNHNS and CDR2 is SASEGT. The CDR3 consists of 15 residues. V was trimmed by 8 bases and J by 5 bases, leaving 21 bases between them. The CDR3 region is CASFATGLPGETQYF. CDR3 coding DNA: TGTGCCAGCTTTGCCACCGGTCTACCGGGGGAGACCCAGTACTTC.

This clone was counted a few times. This chain links TRBV28 with TRBJ1-3; TRBD1 matches at 8 bases. Germline assignment: CDR1 MDHEN and CDR2 SYDVKM. This CDR3 comprises 16 residues. With 4 bases clipped from V and 0 bases from J, the junction kept 5 bases outside the gene matches. CDR3 residues: CASSSGQVHSGNTIYF. CDR3 nucleotide sequence: TGTGCCAGCAGTTCGGGACAGGTTCACTCTGGAAACACCATATATTTT.

The chain links TRBV27 to TRBJ2-7; D perhaps matches TRBD1 (6 bases). The germline V gene encodes CDR1 MNHEY and CDR2 SMNVEV (reference sequence). V lost 0 bases to trimming and J lost 4 bases, with 19 bases between them. The CDR3 sequence is 17 residues long. In DNA form, the CDR3 reads TGTGCCAGCAGTTTATCGAAGGGGGTAGTCACAACGTACGAGCAGTACTTC. It translates to CASSLSKGVVTTYEQYF.

The rearrangement links TRBV7-9 to TRBJ2-1; 13 bases map to TRBD2. This CDR3 region has 19 residues. With V trimmed by 5 bases and J by 3 bases, 13 bases remained unmatched. CDR1 SEHNR and CDR2 FQNEAQ come from the germline V gene (reference sequence). The CDR3 DNA sequence: TGTGCCAGCAGCGGAGACGGGACTAGCGGGATGGGTTACTACAATGAGCAGTTCTTC. It yields the protein CASSGDGTSGMGYYNEQFF.

For this clone: Other DNA variants within this sample encode the same CDR3. The rearrangement links TRBV7-9 to TRBJ2-7; the match to TRBD2 covers 9 bases. The germline gives CDR1 SEHNR, CDR2 FQNEAQ (reference sequence). The CDR3 spans 14 residues. The J segment lost 5 bases and the V segment lost 3 bases, leaving 5 bases of the junction unmatched. The CDR3, as DNA: TGTGCCAGCAGCTTGGGACTAGCCGGAGACGAGCAGTACTTC. It translates to CASSLGLAGDEQYF.

The rearrangement joins TRBV6-5 to TRBJ1-3, with D possibly TRBD1 on 5 matching bases. CDR3 length equals 15 residues. The V end lost 0 bases, the J end lost 1 base, and 7 bases lay between the germline ends. Germline V gene sequence: CDR1 MNHEY, CDR2 SVGAGI. The CDR3 DNA reads TGTGCCAGCAGTTACTCGGCAGGGTCTGGAAACACCATATATTTT. Encoded protein: CASSYSAGSGNTIYF.

Only one count was recorded for this clone. V usage is TRBV5-4 and J usage is TRBJ2-7; 7 bases are a match to TRBD2. V lost 4 bases to trimming and J lost 0 bases; unmatched junction nucleotides: 4. The CDR3 is 14 residues long. Germline values: CDR1 SGHNT, CDR2 YYREEE (reference sequence). DNA of the CDR3: TGTGCCAGCAGCCCCGCGGGGGACTCCTACGAGCAGTACTTC. Its protein product is CASSPAGDSYEQYF.